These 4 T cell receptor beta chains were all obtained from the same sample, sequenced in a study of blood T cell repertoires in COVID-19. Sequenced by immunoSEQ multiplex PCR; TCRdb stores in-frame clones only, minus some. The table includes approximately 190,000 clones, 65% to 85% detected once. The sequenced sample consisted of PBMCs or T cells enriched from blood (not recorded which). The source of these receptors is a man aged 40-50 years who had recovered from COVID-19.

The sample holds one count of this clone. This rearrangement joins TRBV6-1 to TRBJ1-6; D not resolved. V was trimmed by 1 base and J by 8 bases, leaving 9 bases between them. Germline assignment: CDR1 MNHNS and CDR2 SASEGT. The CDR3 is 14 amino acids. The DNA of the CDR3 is TGTGCCAGCAGTGAAGGAGGGTCTTATTCACCCCTCCACTTT. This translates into CASSEGGSYSPLHF.

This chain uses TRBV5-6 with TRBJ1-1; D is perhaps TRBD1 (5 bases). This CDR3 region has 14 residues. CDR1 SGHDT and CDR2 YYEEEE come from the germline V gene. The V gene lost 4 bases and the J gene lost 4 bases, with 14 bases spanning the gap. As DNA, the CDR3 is TGTGCCAGCAGCCCGGAGATGGGGGGCACTGAAGCTTTCTTT. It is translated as CASSPEMGGTEAFF.

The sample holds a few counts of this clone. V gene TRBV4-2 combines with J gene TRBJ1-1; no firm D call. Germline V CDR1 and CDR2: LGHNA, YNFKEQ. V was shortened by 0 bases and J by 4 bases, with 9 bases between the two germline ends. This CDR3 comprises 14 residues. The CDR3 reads CASSQDGGSTEAFF. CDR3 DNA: TGTGCCAGCAGCCAAGATGGAGGGAGCACTGAAGCTTTCTTT.

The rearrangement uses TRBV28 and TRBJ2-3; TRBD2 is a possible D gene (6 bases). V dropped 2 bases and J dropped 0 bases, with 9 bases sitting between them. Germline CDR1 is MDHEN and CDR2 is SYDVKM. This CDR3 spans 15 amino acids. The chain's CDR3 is CASSLSGYSTDTQYF. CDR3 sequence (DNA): TGTGCCAGCAGTTTAAGCGGGTATAGCACAGATACGCAGTATTTT.